The clone carrying this TCR beta chain came up a few times. Its antigen is as yet unknown. This sample was taken from a study of cytomegalovirus exposure and HLA in healthy donors. Study overall: HLA-typed donors were the source of roughly 85 million unique TCRs held in an early data release.

This PCR relied on a set of 60 Vbeta primers and 13 Jbeta primers. Assay: immunoSEQ multiplex PCR; the TCRdb copy retains only in-frame clones and omits some. The sample has about 91,000 clones; more than 55% are singletons. The study's findings and limits: Researchers reported that three CMV-associated chains were confirmed in vitro as CMV antigen-specific.

V was trimmed by 6 bases and J by 0 bases, leaving 14 bases between them. The CDR3 has 16 amino acids. CDR1 and CDR2 (germline): MNHEY, SMNVEV (reference sequence). What was sequenced was PBMCs. The chain has TRBV27 and TRBJ2-2, with D possibly TRBD2 on 6 matching bases. The clonotype comes from a human donor in good health. The CDR3 here is CASRKPGLANTGELFF. Here the CDR3 DNA reads TGTGCCAGCAGAAAACCGGGACTGGCGAACACCGGGGAGCTGTTTTTT.